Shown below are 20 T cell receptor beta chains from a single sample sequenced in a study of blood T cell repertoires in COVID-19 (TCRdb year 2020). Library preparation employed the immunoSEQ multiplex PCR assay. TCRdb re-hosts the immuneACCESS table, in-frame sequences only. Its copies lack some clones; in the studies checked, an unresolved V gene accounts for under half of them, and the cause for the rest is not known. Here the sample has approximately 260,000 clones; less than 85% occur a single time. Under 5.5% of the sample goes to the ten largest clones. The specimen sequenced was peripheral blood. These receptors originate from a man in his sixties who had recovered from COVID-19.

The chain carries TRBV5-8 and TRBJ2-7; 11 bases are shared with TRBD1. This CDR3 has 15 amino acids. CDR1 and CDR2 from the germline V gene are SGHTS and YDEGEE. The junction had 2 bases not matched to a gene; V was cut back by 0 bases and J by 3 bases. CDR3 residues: CASSLVGTGGYEQYF. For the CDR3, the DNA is TGTGCCAGCAGCTTGGTAGGGACAGGGGGCTACGAGCAGTACTTC.

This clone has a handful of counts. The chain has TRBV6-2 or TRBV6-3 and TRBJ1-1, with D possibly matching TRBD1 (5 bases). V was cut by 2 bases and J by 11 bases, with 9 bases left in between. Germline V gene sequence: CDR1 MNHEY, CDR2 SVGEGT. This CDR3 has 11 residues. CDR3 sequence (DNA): TGTGCCAGCAGTTACAGGGGCGGTGCTTTCTTT. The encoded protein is CASSYRGGAFF.

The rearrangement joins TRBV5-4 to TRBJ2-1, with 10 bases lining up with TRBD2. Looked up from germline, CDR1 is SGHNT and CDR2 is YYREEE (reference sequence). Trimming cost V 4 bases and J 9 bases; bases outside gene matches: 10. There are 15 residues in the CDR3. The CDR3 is CASSPKAGGLSEQFF. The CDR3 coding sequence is TGTGCCAGCAGCCCAAAAGCGGGGGGGCTTTCTGAGCAGTTCTTC. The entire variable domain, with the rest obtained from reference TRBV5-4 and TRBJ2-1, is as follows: ETGVTQSPTHLIKTRGQQVTLRCSSQSGHNTVSWYQQALGQGPQFIFQYYREEENGRGNFPPRFSGLQFPNYSSELNVNALELDDSALYLCASSPKAGGLSEQFFGPGTRLTVL.

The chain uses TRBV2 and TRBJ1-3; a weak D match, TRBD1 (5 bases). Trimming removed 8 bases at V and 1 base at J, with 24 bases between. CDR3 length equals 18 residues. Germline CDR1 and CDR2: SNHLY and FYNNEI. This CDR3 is CASQGGIWGGMSGNTIYF. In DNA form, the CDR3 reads TGTGCCAGCCAAGGCGGAATATGGGGGGGTATGTCTGGAAACACCATATATTTT.

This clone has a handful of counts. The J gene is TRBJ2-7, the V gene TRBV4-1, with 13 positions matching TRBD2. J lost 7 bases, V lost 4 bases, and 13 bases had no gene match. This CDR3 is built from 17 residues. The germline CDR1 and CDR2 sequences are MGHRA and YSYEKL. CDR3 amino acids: CASSLGGGLAGVKEQYF. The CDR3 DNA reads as TGCGCCAGCAGCCTAGGGGGAGGACTAGCGGGAGTAAAAGAGCAGTACTTC.

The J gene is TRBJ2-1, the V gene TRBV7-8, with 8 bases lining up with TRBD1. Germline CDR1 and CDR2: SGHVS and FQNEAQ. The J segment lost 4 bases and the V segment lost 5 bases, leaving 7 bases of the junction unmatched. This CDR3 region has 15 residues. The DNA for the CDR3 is TGTGCCAGCAGCAAGGGACAGGCCCCGTACAATGAGCAGTTCTTC. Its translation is CASSKGQAPYNEQFF.

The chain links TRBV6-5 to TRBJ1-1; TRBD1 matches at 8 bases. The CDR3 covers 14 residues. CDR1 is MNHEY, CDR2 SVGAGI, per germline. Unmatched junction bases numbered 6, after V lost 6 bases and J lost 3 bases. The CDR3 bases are TGTGCCAGCAGCTCCGACAGGGGACACACTGAAGCTTTCTTT. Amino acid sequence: CASSSDRGHTEAFF.

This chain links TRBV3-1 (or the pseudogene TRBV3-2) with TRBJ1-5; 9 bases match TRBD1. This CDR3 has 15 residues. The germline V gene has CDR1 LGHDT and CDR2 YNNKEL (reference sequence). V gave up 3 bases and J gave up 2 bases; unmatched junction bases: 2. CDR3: CASSHRQGGNQPQHF. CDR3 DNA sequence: TGTGCCAGCAGCCATAGACAGGGGGGCAATCAGCCCCAGCATTTT.

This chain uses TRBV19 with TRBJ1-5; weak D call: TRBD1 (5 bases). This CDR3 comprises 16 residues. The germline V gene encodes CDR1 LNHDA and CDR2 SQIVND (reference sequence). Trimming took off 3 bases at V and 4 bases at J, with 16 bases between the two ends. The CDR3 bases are TGTGCCAGTAGTATTGTCAGGGTCAGCTCGAATCAGCCCCAGCATTTT. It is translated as CASSIVRVSSNQPQHF.

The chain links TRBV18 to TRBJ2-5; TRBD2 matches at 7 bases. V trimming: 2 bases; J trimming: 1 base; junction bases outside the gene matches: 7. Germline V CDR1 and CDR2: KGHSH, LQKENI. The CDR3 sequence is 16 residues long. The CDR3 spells CASSPGTGGLQETQYF. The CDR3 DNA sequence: TGTGCCAGCTCACCAGGGACGGGGGGACTCCAAGAGACCCAGTACTTC.

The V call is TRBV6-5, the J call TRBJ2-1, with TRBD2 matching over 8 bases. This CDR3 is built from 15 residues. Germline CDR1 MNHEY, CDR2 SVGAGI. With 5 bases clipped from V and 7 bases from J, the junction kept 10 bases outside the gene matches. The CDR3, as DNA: TGTGCCAGCAGTCCCCCTCGGACTAGCAGGAATGAGCAGTTCTTC. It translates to CASSPPRTSRNEQFF.

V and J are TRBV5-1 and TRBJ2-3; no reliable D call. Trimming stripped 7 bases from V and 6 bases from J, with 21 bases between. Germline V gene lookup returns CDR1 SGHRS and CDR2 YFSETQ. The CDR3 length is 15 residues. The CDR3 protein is CASRQSLGRRDTQYF. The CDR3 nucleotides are TGCGCCAGCCGCCAAAGTTTGGGCCGACGGGATACGCAGTATTTT.

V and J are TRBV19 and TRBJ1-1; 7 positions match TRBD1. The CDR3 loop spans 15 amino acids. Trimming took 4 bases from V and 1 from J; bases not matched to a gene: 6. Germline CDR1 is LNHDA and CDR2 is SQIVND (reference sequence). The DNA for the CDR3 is TGTGCCAGTAGTAAACAGGGGATGGGGAACACTGAAGCTTTCTTT. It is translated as CASSKQGMGNTEAFF.

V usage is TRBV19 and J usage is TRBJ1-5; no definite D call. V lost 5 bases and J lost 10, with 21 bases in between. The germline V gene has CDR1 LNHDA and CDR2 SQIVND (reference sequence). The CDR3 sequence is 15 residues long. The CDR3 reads CASSSALGGVGPQHF. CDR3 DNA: TGTGCCAGTAGTTCAGCACTGGGTGGAGTAGGTCCCCAGCATTTT.

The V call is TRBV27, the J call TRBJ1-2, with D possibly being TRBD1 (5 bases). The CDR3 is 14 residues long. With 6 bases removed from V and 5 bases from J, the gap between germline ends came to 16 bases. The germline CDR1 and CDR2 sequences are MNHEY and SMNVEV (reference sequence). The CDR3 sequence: CASRPSGGGYGYTF. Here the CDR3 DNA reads TGTGCCAGCAGGCCTTCGGGGGGGGGATATGGCTACACCTTC.

CDR3 DNA sequence: TGTGCCAGCAGGCGGGACAGTGGGTACAATGAGCAGTTCTTC. It encodes CASRRDSGYNEQFF. This chain uses TRBV6-5 with TRBJ2-1; possibly TRBD1 for D (7 bases). The CDR3 extends over 14 amino acids. Trimming took off 6 bases at V and 4 bases at J, with 13 bases between the two ends. Germline V gene data show CDR1 as MNHEY and CDR2 as SVGAGI.

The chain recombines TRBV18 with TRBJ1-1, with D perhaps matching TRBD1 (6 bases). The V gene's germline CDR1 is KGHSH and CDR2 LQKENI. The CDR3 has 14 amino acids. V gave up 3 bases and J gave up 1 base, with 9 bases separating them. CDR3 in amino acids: CASSPNRANTEAFF. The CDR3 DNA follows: TGTGCCAGCTCACCCAACAGGGCGAACACTGAAGCTTTCTTT.

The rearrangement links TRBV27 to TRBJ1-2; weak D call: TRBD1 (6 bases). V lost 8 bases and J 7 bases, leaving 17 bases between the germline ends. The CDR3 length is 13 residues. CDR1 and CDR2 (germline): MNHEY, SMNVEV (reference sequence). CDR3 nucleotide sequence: TGTGCCAGCGGCCCGCGACAGGTTCCTGGCTACACCTTC. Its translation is CASGPRQVPGYTF.

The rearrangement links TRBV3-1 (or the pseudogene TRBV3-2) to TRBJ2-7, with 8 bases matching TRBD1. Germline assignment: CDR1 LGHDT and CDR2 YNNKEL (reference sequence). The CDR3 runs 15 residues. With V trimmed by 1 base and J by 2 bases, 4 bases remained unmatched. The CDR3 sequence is CASSQAGTGAYEQYF. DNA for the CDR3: TGTGCCAGCAGCCAAGCCGGGACAGGAGCCTACGAGCAGTACTTC.

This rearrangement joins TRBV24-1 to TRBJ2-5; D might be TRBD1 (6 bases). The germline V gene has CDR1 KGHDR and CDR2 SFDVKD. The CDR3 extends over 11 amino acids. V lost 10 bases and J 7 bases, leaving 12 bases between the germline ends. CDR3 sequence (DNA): TGTGCCACAACAGGGTGGGGGACCCAGTACTTC. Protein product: CATTGWGTQYF.